Each of the 12 T cell receptor beta chains below was sequenced from the same sample in a study of prognosis after radiotherapy for stage I lung cancer. From genomic DNA, TCR beta CDR3 was amplified by two-round multiplex PCR. Primers (each specific to one TRBV or TRBJ gene) were used in first-round PCR. TCRdb fed the multiplex PCR reads into MiXCR, producing one record per CDR3 protein. Of approximately 17,000 distinct CDR3 sequences listed, over 25% are singletons. Sequences were derived from PBMCs, sampled before or after stereotactic body radiation therapy (not recorded which). These receptors were obtained from a donor over 45 with non-small cell lung cancer.

This clonotype has just a few counts. A read error is possible here, since a much larger clone lies one base away. CDR3 in amino acids: CSVESSWPSAYEQYF. The CDR3 nucleotides are TGCAGCGTTGAGAGTAGCTGGCCTTCGGCCTACGAGCAGTACTTC. V gene TRBV29-1 combines with J gene TRBJ2-7; D gene ambiguous. Germline loops: CDR1 SQVTM, CDR2 ANQGSEA. V dropped 3 bases and J dropped 2 bases, with 17 bases sitting between them. The CDR3 totals 15 residues.

V gene TRBV20-1 combines with J gene TRBJ2-2; no definite D call. V gave up 6 bases and J gave up 1 base, with 9 bases separating them. CDR3 length: 13 residues. In germline, CDR1 is DFQATT, CDR2 SNEGSKA (reference sequence). This CDR3 reads CSAYLRNTGELFF. CDR3 bases: TGCAGTGCCTACCTGAGGAACACCGGGGAGCTGTTTTTT.

This clonotype was observed at least ten times. The genes are TRBV18 and TRBJ2-2, with D perhaps matching TRBD1 (5 bases). V was shortened by 1 base and J by 2 bases, with 11 bases between the two germline ends. The CDR3 has 16 amino acids. CDR1 is KGHSH, CDR2 LQKENI, per germline. This CDR3 is CASSPLPGHNTGELFF. The CDR3 coding sequence is TGTGCCAGCTCACCACTCCCAGGACACAACACCGGGGAGCTGTTTTTT.

This clonotype was observed at least ten times. The V and J genes are TRBV2 and TRBJ2-3; 9 bases align to TRBD2. This CDR3 comprises 13 residues. Germline CDR1 is SNHLY and CDR2 is FYNNEI. With V trimmed by 9 bases and J by 1 base, 2 bases remained unmatched. The CDR3 DNA reads as TGTGCCAGACGGACTAGCGGCACAGATACGCAGTATTTT. It specifies CARRTSGTDTQYF.

The sample holds one count of this clonotype. This chain connects TRBV6-5 to TRBJ2-2, with 9 bases that match TRBD2. Germline-derived CDR1 and CDR2 are MNHEY and SVGAGI. This CDR3 is built from 17 residues. The V gene end was trimmed by 1 base and the J gene end by 11 bases; junction bases not matched to a gene: 14. The CDR3 here is CASSYLGTSTGTCELFF. The CDR3 nucleotides read TGTGCCAGCAGTTACTTAGGGACTAGCACGGGCACCTGTGAGCTGTTTTTT.

With respect to this clonotype: A single base separates this from a much larger clone, so it may be a read error. The chain joins TRBV5-4 to TRBJ2-7; D is undetermined. The germline CDR1 and CDR2 sequences are SGHNT and YYREEE (reference sequence). The V end lost 1 base, the J end lost 2 bases, and 10 bases lay between the germline ends. This CDR3 region has 14 residues. CDR3 nucleotides: TGTGCCAGCAGCTTGAAAGGGTTCCCCTACGAGCAGTACTTC. Encoded protein: CASSLKGFPYEQYF.

This clonotype was recorded at least ten times. J is TRBJ2-2 and V is TRBV11-2; D remains unclear. This CDR3 spans 15 amino acids. CDR1 SGHAT and CDR2 FQNNGV come from the germline V gene. Trimming pared 1 base from V and 2 bases from J, leaving 8 bases between. CDR3 amino acids: CASSLGGTNTGELFF. The CDR3 DNA follows: TGTGCCAGCAGCTTAGGAGGAACCAACACCGGGGAGCTGTTTTTT.

V gene TRBV6-8 combines with J gene TRBJ2-1; 7 bases map to TRBD2. The V gene's germline CDR1 is MNHGY and CDR2 SAAAGT. The CDR3 covers 15 residues. Trimming took 5 bases from V and 9 from J; bases not matched to a gene: 13. As DNA, the CDR3 is TGTGCCAGCAGTCGCCAAGGAGCACGCGGGGGTGAGCAGTTCTTC. Protein: CASSRQGARGGEQFF.

This clonotype occurred many times. The chain links TRBV20-1 to TRBJ1-1; the match to TRBD1 covers 11 bases. V lost 3 bases, J lost 3 bases, and 3 bases stayed unmatched. The CDR3 has 14 residues. From germline, CDR1 is DFQATT and CDR2 SNEGSKA (reference sequence). This CDR3 is CSARGQGVDTEAFF. In DNA, the CDR3 is TGCAGTGCTAGGGGACAGGGGGTTGACACTGAAGCTTTCTTT.

The table lists this clonotype with many counts. The gene calls are TRBV20-1 and TRBJ1-1; a weak D match, TRBD1 (6 bases). The CDR3 runs 14 residues. The germline V and J ends were trimmed by 4 bases and 3 bases, with 15 bases remaining between them. Germline V gene lookup returns CDR1 DFQATT and CDR2 SNEGSKA (reference sequence). The CDR3 is CSAKIQGGYTEAFF. The CDR3 nucleotides are TGCAGTGCTAAGATACAGGGAGGATACACTGAAGCTTTCTTT.

At least ten counts were recorded for this clonotype. The V call is TRBV11-2, the J call TRBJ1-2, with D possibly being TRBD1 (5 bases). The germline CDR1 and CDR2 sequences are SGHAT and FQNNGV. The V gene lost 6 bases and the J gene lost 5 bases, with 19 bases spanning the gap. This CDR3 is 15 amino acids long. The DNA for the CDR3 is TGTGCCAGCAGGCACGGGACCCTTGGACCGTATGGCTACACCTTC. Protein sequence: CASRHGTLGPYGYTF.

V and J are TRBV20-1 and TRBJ2-4; D gene uncertain. The CDR3 contains 12 residues. Germline lookup yields CDR1 DFQATT and CDR2 SNEGSKA (reference sequence). V was shortened by 3 bases and J by 9 bases, with 12 bases between the two germline ends. The CDR3 sequence is CSARDPVGIQYF. CDR3 DNA: TGCAGTGCTAGGGACCCGGTGGGCATTCAGTACTTC.